This record covers a single TCR beta chain. This clone was counted between two and nine times. Its binding antigen is unknown. Within one base of it there is no much larger clone, and no base qualities were kept. The CDR3 regions of human TCRbeta chains were analyzed by immunosequencing. In the original analysis: TCRs in the repertoires were matched against a reference library of SARS-CoV-2-specific TCRs that had been generated with the MIRA antigen-specificity platform. Breadth meant the fraction of unique TCRs that were SARS-CoV-2-associated, whereas depth meant the fraction of total T cells that were SARS-CoV-2-associated. Using the MIRA data, every spike-specific TCR was mapped to the spike region that the TCR reacted to and assigned to either a CD4 or a CD8 class. Log10-transformed breadth and depth values were compared by one-way ANOVA with Sidak's multiple comparisons tests. TCRdb provides this immuneACCESS table in a form limited to in-frame rearrangements. Some clones are lacking; in checked studies, under half of them reflect an unresolved V gene, and why the rest are absent is not known. The DNA was the basis for D and trimming; V, J and clone size are from that table. Here the sample has around 95,000 clones; about 88% occur a single time. Roughly 1.8% of the sample lies in the top ten.

The entry originates in a study of T cell responses to AZD1222 COVID-19 vaccine (dated by TCRdb to the early 2020s). Study-wide context: AZD1222 recipients given second doses at about 4 weeks or at about 12 weeks were pooled, since spike-specific TCR depth and breadth were not found to differ between the two schedules. TCR sequencing covered some 250 trial participants: 200 to 220 given two doses of AZD1222 and about 26 given two doses of MenACWY control vaccine. Trial participants were enrolled into age subgroups of 18-55, 56-69 and 70-plus years, which contained approximately 150, 28 and 58 TCR-sequenced participants, respectively. Overall results and qualifications from the work: Because no day 14 peak-response samples were available, the repertoires could be characterized only after the peak T cell response. CD4 TCRs associated with the vaccine covered the entire spike protein, and the dominant responses were in regions 160-218 and 743-854. Spike-specific TCR breadth and depth rose significantly after two AZD1222 doses compared with day 0 and with MenACWY recipients. In the small 56-69-year group, the increase in depth fell short of significance, most likely because of low power. Conclusions about previously exposed vaccinees are limited because only six or seven AZD1222 recipients were SARS-CoV-2 seropositive at baseline. Nearly half of unique spike-specific TCRs reportedly recognized epitopes outside regions mutated in the B.1.351 and B.1.1.7 variants. Most participants were white British and females outnumbered males, and the authors suggested that clonal diversity may have been underestimated.

The time point label of this sample denotes: baseline before first vaccination. Vaccinee samples came from UK trials COV001 and COV002, including a single-blind randomized controlled phase 2/3 trial of AZD1222 (ChAdOx1 nCoV-19) in healthy adults. For TCRbeta chain sequencing, PBMC samples from trial participants were taken at day 0 and at day 28 after the second dose. The CDR3 starts with the cysteine, ends with the phenylalanine, and has 20 residues. Of all the DNA, just the CDR3 is kept, 60 bases in frame from base 1. CDR1 and CDR2 (LGHDT, YNNKEL) derive from the germline V gene (reference sequence). V and J are trimmed by 0 bases and 0 bases, and the gene matches miss 9 bases of the junction.

The specimen comprised peripheral blood, sampled on day 0 of AZD1222 vaccination. This receptor was identified in an adult in good health. The V gene is TRBV3-1 (or the pseudogene TRBV3-2) and the J gene is TRBJ1-5, with 12 middle bases fitting TRBD1. The CDR3: CASSQDRGTGGRTSNQPQHF. The sequenced DNA is TGTGCCAGCAGCCAAGATCGGGGGACAGGGGGCCGTACTAGCAATCAGCCCCAGCATTTT.